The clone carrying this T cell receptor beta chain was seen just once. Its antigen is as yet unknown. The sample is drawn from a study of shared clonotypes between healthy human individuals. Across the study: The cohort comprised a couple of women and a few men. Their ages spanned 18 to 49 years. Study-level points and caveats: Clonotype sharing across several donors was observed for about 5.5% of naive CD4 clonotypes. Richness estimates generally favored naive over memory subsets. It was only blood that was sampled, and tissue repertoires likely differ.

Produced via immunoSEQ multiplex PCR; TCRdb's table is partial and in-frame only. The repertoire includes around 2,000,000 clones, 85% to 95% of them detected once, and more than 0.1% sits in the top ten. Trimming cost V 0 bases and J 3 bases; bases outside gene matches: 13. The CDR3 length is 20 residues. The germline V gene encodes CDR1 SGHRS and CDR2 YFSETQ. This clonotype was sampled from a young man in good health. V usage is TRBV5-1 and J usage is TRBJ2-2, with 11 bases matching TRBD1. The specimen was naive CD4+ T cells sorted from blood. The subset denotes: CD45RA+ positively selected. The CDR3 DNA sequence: TGCGCCAGCAGCTTGGCTCCAACCGGGACAGGGGGGAGCGACACCGGGGAGCTGTTTTTT. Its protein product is CASSLAPTGTGGSDTGELFF.